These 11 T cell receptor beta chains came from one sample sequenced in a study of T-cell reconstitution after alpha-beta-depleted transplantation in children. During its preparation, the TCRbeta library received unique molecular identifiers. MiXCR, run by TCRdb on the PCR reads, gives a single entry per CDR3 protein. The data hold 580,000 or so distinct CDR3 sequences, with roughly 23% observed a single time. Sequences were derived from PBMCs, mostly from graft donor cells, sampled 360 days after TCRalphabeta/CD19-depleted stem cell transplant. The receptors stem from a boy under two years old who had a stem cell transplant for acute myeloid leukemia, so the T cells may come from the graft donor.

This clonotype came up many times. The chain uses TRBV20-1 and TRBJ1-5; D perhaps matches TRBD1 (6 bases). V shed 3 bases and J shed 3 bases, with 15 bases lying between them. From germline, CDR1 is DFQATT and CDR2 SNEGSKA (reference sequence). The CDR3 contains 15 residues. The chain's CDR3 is CSASSMDSLNQPQHF. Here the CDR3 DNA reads TGCAGTGCTAGCTCAATGGACAGCCTCAATCAGCCCCAGCATTTT.

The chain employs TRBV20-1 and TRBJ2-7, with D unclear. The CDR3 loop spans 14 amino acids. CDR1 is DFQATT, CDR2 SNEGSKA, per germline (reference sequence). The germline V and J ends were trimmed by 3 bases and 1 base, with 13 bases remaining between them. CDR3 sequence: CSASLVAPSYEQYF. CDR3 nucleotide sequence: TGCAGTGCTAGCTTGGTAGCTCCGTCCTACGAGCAGTACTTC.

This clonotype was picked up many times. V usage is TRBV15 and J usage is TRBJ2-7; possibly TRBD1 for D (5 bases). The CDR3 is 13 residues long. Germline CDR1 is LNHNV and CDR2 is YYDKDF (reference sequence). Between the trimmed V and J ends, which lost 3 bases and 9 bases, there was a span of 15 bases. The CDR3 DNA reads TGTGCCACCAGCAGCCTCGACAGTAAACGGCAGTACGTC. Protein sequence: CATSSLDSKRQYV.

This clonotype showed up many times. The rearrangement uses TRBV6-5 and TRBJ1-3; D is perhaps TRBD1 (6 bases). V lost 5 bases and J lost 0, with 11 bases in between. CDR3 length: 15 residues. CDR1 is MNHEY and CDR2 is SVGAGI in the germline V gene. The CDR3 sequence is CASSRRQVSGNTIYF. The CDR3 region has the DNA TGTGCCAGCAGTCGACGACAGGTCTCTGGAAACACCATATATTTT.

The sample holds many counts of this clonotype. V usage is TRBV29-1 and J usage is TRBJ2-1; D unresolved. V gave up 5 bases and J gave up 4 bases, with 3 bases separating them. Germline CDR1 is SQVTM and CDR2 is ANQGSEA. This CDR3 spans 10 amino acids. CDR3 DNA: TGCAGCGTTCAGTACAATGAGCAGTTCTTC. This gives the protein CSVQYNEQFF.

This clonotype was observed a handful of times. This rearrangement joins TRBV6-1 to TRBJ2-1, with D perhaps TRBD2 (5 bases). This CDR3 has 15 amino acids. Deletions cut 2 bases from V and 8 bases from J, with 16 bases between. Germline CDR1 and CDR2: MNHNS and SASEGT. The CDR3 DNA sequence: TGTGCCAGCAGTGAAAGGTGGGAGCAACTGTATGAGCAGTTCTTC. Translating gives CASSERWEQLYEQFF.

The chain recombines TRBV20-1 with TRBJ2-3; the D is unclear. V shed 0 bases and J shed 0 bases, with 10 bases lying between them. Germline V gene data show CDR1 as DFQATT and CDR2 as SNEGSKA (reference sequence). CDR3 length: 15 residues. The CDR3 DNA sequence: TGCAGTGCTAGAGATCATAGTAAGAGCACAGATACGCAGTATTTT. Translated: CSARDHSKSTDTQYF.

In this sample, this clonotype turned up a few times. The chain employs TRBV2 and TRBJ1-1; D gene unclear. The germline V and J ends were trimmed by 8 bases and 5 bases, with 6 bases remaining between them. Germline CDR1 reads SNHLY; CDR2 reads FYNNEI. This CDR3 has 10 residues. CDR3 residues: CASRRTEAFF. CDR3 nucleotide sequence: TGTGCCAGCCGGAGGACTGAAGCTTTCTTT.

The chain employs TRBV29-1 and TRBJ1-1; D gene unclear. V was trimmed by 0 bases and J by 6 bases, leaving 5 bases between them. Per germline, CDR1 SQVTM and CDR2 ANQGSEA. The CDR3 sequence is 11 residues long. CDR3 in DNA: TGCAGCGTTGAAGAGGGGTCTGAAGCTTTCTTT. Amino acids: CSVEEGSEAFF. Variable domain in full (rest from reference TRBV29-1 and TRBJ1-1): SAVISQKPSRDICQRGTSLTIQCQVDSQVTMMFWYRQQPGQSLTLIATANQGSEATYESGFVIDKFPISRPNLTFSTLTVSNMSPEDSSIYLCSVEEGSEAFFGQGTRLTVV.

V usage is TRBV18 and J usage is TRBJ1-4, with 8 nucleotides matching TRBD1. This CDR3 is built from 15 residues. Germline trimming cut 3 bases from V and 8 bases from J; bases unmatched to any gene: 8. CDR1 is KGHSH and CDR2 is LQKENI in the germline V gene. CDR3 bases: TGTGCCAGCTCACCTAGGACAGGGATGGTCGAAAAACTGTTTTTT. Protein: CASSPRTGMVEKLFF.

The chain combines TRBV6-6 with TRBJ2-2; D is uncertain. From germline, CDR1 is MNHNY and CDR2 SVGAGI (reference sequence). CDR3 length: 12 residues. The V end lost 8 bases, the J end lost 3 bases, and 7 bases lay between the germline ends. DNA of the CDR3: TGTGCCAGCGGGGTGTACACCGGGGAGCTGTTTTTT. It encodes CASGVYTGELFF.